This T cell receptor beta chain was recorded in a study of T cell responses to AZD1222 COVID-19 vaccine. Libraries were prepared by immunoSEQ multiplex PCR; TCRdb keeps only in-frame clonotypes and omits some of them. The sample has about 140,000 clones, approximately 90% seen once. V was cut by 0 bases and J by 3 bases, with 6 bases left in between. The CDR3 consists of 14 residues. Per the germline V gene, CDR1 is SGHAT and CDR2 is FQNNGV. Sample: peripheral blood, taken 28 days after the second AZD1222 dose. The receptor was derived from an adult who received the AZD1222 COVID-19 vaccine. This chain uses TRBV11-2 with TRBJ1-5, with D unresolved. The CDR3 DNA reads TGTGCCAGCAGCTTAGACGGGTCCAATCAGCCCCAGCATTTT. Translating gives CASSLDGSNQPQHF.